The subject of this entry is one T cell receptor beta chain. The target antigen is unknown. This sample stems from a study of response to subunit inactivated influenza vaccine. Study-level points and caveats: Authors suggested that a seasonal influenza vaccination recruits few new T cells each time.

V lost 1 base, J lost 6 bases, and 16 bases lay in between. The CDR3 totals 16 residues. Germline loops: CDR1 SGHKS, CDR2 YYEKEE (reference sequence). TCRdb re-analysed the RT-PCR reads in MiXCR, keeping a single row per CDR3 protein. The sample includes 650,000 to 800,000 distinct CDR3 sequences, approximately 15% of them seen just once. The rearrangement joins TRBV5-5 to TRBJ2-2, with D unresolved. The sequencing used PBMCs from blood, collected 14 to 15 days before vaccination. The clonotype comes from a man between 45 and 60 years old who received an inactivated influenza vaccine. The CDR3 DNA reads as TGTGCCAGCAGCTTGTCTGATACTCTGAGGCCCGGGGAGCTGTTTTTT. Its translation is CASSLSDTLRPGELFF.